The subject of this entry is one T cell receptor beta chain. The antigen is unknown. The sample belongs to a study of shared clonotypes between healthy human individuals. Overall study findings and caveats: Non-shared clonotypes had lower generation probabilities than those shared by all four donors. Between a few donors, naive CD4 clonotypes were shared at a level of roughly 5.5%.

CD45RO-negative cells were positively selected for CCR7, leaving out terminally differentiated effector memory CD45RA+ cells. Across several immunoSEQ plates, the genomic DNA of each subset was split evenly. Using roughly 200 ng DNA, 25,000 to 35,000 T cell genomes, the sorted-subset replicate PCRs were run. Profiled with immunoSEQ multiplex PCR; TCRdb holds only in-frame clones, not every one. The sample yields about 2 million clones, less than 95% seen once. The specimen was naive CD8+ T cells sorted from blood. This TCR was recovered from a man aged 18 to 29 in good health.

The CDR3 protein is CASSHGLAGGPDTPDTQYF. The CDR3 nucleotides read TGTGCCAGCAGTCACGGACTAGCGGGAGGGCCAGATACCCCAGATACGCAGTATTTT. The J gene is TRBJ2-3, the V gene TRBV27; 15 bases map to TRBD2. J lost 4 bases, V lost 5 bases, and 13 bases had no gene match. The length of the CDR3 is 19 residues. Germline CDR1 reads MNHEY; CDR2 reads SMNVEV (reference sequence).